The next 7 T cell receptor beta chains were all read from a single sample in a study of blood T cell repertoires in COVID-19. Repertoires were generated with immunoSEQ multiplex PCR, while TCRdb's copy carries only in-frame clones and drops some. The sample yields 160,000 or so clones, roughly 80% seen once. Sample: peripheral blood. These receptors came from an elderly woman with acute or convalescent COVID-19.

V gene TRBV6-1 combines with J gene TRBJ2-7, with 7 positions matching TRBD1. Germline loops: CDR1 MNHNS, CDR2 SASEGT. This CDR3 is built from 19 residues. Trimming took 4 bases from V and 0 from J; bases not matched to a gene: 18. CDR3 sequence: CASSVFPPGQSSRSYEQYF. CDR3 nucleotides: TGTGCCAGCAGTGTCTTCCCGCCGGGACAGTCTTCCCGCTCCTACGAGCAGTACTTC.

This chain links TRBV5-1 with TRBJ1-5; D gene ambiguous. The germline CDR1 and CDR2 sequences are SGHRS and YFSETQ. Trimming cost V 0 bases and J 4 bases, with 8 bases left between them. This CDR3 has 14 residues. CDR3 region: CASSLVEGNQPQHF. CDR3 bases: TGCGCCAGCAGCTTGGTGGAGGGTAATCAGCCCCAGCATTTT.

A remark on this clone: This sample includes further DNA sequences coding for the same CDR3. This chain links TRBV2 with TRBJ1-1, with D possibly TRBD1 on 5 matching bases. Per the germline V gene, CDR1 is SNHLY and CDR2 is FYNNEI. Trimming took off 3 bases at V and 4 bases at J, with 6 bases between the two ends. The CDR3 runs 12 residues. The CDR3 sequence is CASSEQGTEAFF. The DNA of the CDR3 is TGTGCCAGCAGTGAGCAGGGCACTGAAGCTTTCTTT. The whole variable domain, remainder taken from reference TRBV2 and TRBJ1-1, is EPEVTQTPSHQVTQMGQEVILRCVPISNHLYFYWYRQILGQKVEFLVSFYNNEISEKSEIFDDQFSVERPDGSNFTLKIRSTKLEDSAMYFCASSEQGTEAFFGQGTRLTVV.

The rearrangement uses TRBV5-1 and TRBJ2-1; 8 bases are shared with TRBD2. The CDR3 consists of 15 residues. CDR1 is SGHRS, CDR2 YFSETQ, per germline. V trimming: 1 base; J trimming: 8 bases; junction bases outside the gene matches: 8. The chain's CDR3 is CASSLTSGRGDEQFF. Here the CDR3 DNA reads TGCGCCAGCAGCTTGACGAGCGGGAGAGGGGATGAGCAGTTCTTC.

The chain combines TRBV3-1 (or the pseudogene TRBV3-2) with TRBJ2-7; TRBD2 matches 10 bases. Unmatched junction bases numbered 20, after V lost 4 bases and J lost 5 bases. This CDR3 has 19 amino acids. Germline loops: CDR1 LGHDT, CDR2 YNNKEL (reference sequence). This CDR3 is CASSPLGGSGRPGGHEQYF. CDR3 nucleotide sequence: TGTGCCAGCAGCCCCCTCGGTGGTAGCGGGAGGCCGGGGGGCCACGAGCAGTACTTC.

This rearrangement joins TRBV6-5 to TRBJ2-7; tentative D call: TRBD2 (6 bases). The CDR3 totals 16 residues. Germline-derived CDR1 and CDR2 are MNHEY and SVGAGI. Trimming removed 0 bases at V and 2 bases at J, with 14 bases between. CDR3 residues: CASSYSNSRGTYEQYF. The CDR3 DNA reads as TGTGCCAGCAGTTACTCGAACTCCCGCGGGACCTACGAGCAGTACTTC.

V usage is TRBV6-2 or TRBV6-3 and J usage is TRBJ2-7; possibly TRBD2 for D (6 bases). The V and J ends lost 3 bases and 5 bases respectively, with 20 bases between them. Germline CDR1 and CDR2: MNHEY and SVGEGT. The CDR3 totals 16 residues. The CDR3 sequence is CASSYSRGGGIDEQYF. CDR3 bases: TGTGCCAGCAGTTATTCGCGTGGGGGAGGAATTGACGAGCAGTACTTC.